One sample yielded the 7 T cell receptor beta chains listed below, sequenced in a study of cytomegalovirus exposure and HLA in healthy donors. Sequencing was performed with immunoSEQ multiplex PCR; in TCRdb, only in-frame clones are kept and a portion is missing. Altogether tens of thousands of clones are present, over 85% being singletons, with the ten largest covering approximately 1%. Material: PBMCs. These receptors originate from a young man in good health and CMV-seronegative.

The rearrangement uses TRBV18 and TRBJ2-7, with 10 bases fitting TRBD2. The CDR3 is made up of 15 amino acids. The germline V gene has CDR1 KGHSH and CDR2 LQKENI. V shed 3 bases and J 1 base; nucleotides not matched to a gene: 3. CDR3 DNA sequence: TGTGCCAGCTCACCTGCTAGCGGGAGTTCCTACGAGCAGTACTTC. It yields the protein CASSPASGSSYEQYF.

The chain employs TRBV6-6 and TRBJ2-3; D is unclear. The ends were cut back, 10 bases at V and 5 bases at J, with 13 bases in the middle. The CDR3 has 12 residues. Germline V lookup: CDR1 MNHNY, CDR2 SVGAGI (reference sequence). The CDR3 here is CATTSSGDTQYF. The CDR3, as DNA: TGTGCCACAACTTCGTCGGGAGATACGCAGTATTTT.

The chain carries TRBV14 and TRBJ2-2, with 12 nucleotides matching TRBD2. The V segment lost 1 base and the J segment 9 bases; nucleotides outside the gene matches: 6. Germline loops: CDR1 SGHDN, CDR2 FVKESK. This CDR3 has 16 amino acids. The CDR3 bases are TGTGCCAGCAGCCAAGGATGGACTAGCGGGAATAGGGAGCTGTTTTTT. Translating gives CASSQGWTSGNRELFF.

V usage is TRBV11-3 and J usage is TRBJ2-7, with TRBD2 identical over 13 bases. This CDR3 is 14 amino acids long. The ends lost 4 bases at V and 9 bases at J; junction bases unmatched: 6. The germline CDR1 and CDR2 sequences are SGHNT and YENEEA. Written as DNA, the CDR3 is TGTGCCAGCAGCTACGGACTAGCGGGAGACGGGCAGTACTTC. Translating gives CASSYGLAGDGQYF.

V is TRBV5-6 and J is TRBJ2-7, with TRBD1 matching over 10 bases. The CDR3 sequence is 17 residues long. J gave up 5 bases and V 1 base, and 12 bases lay outside the gene matches. From germline, CDR1 is SGHDT and CDR2 YYEEEE. CDR3 amino acids: CASSLIVGTGVPNEQYF. The CDR3 DNA reads TGTGCCAGCAGCTTGATTGTCGGGACAGGGGTTCCCAACGAGCAGTACTTC.

The chain couples TRBV28 to TRBJ2-7; 8 bases map to TRBD2. Germline values: CDR1 MDHEN, CDR2 SYDVKM. This CDR3 contains 16 residues. Trimming removed 6 bases from V and 5 bases from J; junction bases left unmatched: 15. The CDR3 is CASSPLVGGRRDEQYF. The CDR3 DNA reads TGTGCCAGCAGCCCCTTGGTGGGCGGGAGGAGGGACGAGCAGTACTTC.

J is TRBJ2-1 and V is TRBV29-1; TRBD2 is a possible D gene (6 bases). The CDR3 runs to 13 residues. Germline V gene sequence: CDR1 SQVTM, CDR2 ANQGSEA. Between the trimmed V and J ends, which lost 4 bases and 9 bases, there was a span of 16 bases. As DNA, the CDR3 is TGCAGCGTTGGGGCTAGCGTCACGGGTGAGCAGTTCTTC. Its translation: CSVGASVTGEQFF.